These 2 T cell receptor beta chains came from one sample sequenced in a study of T-cell memory formation after mild COVID-19. TCRdb redid the calling of the 5' RACE reads with MiXCR, one entry per CDR3 protein. The data hold over 10,000 distinct CDR3 sequences, with 15% to 20% observed a single time. Sequencing was performed on PBMCs or a T cell subset sorted from them (not recorded which). These receptors all come from a man younger than 35 who had mild COVID-19 (a few samples of this study predate the infection). Cell type and time point are not known.

The sample holds a few counts of this clonotype. This rearrangement joins TRBV30 to TRBJ1-6; TRBD1 matches 7 bases. Germline-derived CDR1 and CDR2 are GTSNPN and SVGIG (reference sequence). With 5 bases clipped from V and 15 bases from J, the junction kept 7 bases outside the gene matches. The CDR3 consists of 11 residues. CDR3 sequence (DNA): TGTGCCTGGGAGACAGGGTTTGTCCTCCACTTT. Its translation is CAWETGFVLHF.

At least ten counts were recorded for this clonotype. This CDR3 reads CSVEDLPLGVVAGGGDTQYF. The CDR3 DNA reads TGCAGCGTTGAAGATCTTCCCCTCGGAGTGGTAGCGGGGGGAGGGGATACGCAGTATTTT. The V call is TRBV29-1, the J call TRBJ2-3; TRBD2 matches 10 bases. V was clipped by 0 bases and J by 6 bases; unmatched bases: 21. This CDR3 is 20 amino acids long. Germline-derived CDR1 and CDR2 are SQVTM and ANQGSEA.